Presented here are 8 T cell receptor beta chains from one specimen sequenced in a study of blood T cell repertoires in COVID-19. The assay was immunoSEQ multiplex PCR, and TCRdb's table has in-frame clones only and misses some. The data show approximately 160,000 clones, approximately 79% seen once. The sample consisted of peripheral blood. The receptors derive from an elderly woman with acute or convalescent COVID-19.

The chain carries TRBV6-2 or TRBV6-3 and TRBJ1-6, with 7 bases aligning to TRBD1. From germline, CDR1 is MNHEY and CDR2 SVGEGT. This CDR3 is built from 14 residues. V lost 5 bases and J lost 6; bases outside the gene matches: 4. CDR3 region: CASSPRGFNSPLHF. The CDR3 bases are TGTGCCAGCAGTCCCAGGGGGTTTAATTCACCCCTCCACTTT.

V is TRBV18 and J is TRBJ1-6, with a tentative D call TRBD1 (5 bases). Germline CDR1 reads KGHSH; CDR2 reads LQKENI. There are 15 residues in the CDR3. The ends were cut back, 1 base at V and 5 bases at J, with 9 bases in the middle. CDR3 in amino acids: CASSPLSQDNSPLHF. CDR3 DNA: TGTGCCAGCTCACCACTCTCACAGGATAATTCACCCCTCCACTTT.

V and J are TRBV29-1 and TRBJ2-1, with 11 bases matching TRBD2. There are 14 residues in the CDR3. Germline assignment: CDR1 SQVTM and CDR2 ANQGSEA. The ends lost 3 bases at V and 4 bases at J; junction bases unmatched: 2. CDR3 sequence reads: CSVETSGVYNEQFF. CDR3 bases: TGCAGCGTTGAGACTAGCGGGGTATACAATGAGCAGTTCTTC.

The chain links TRBV2 to TRBJ2-7; TRBD2 agrees at 8 bases. CDR3 length equals 14 residues. V lost 6 bases, J lost 3 bases, and 7 bases stayed unmatched. CDR1 and CDR2 (germline): SNHLY, FYNNEI. The CDR3 spells CASSGAGGLYEQYF. In DNA form, the CDR3 reads TGTGCCAGCAGCGGGGCGGGGGGCCTCTACGAGCAGTACTTC.

CDR3 in DNA: TGTGCCAGCAGCTTAGTGCCCCGGTCCGGGGTTCCCACGCAAGAGACCCAGTACTTC. Its protein is CASSLVPRSGVPTQETQYF. This chain links TRBV7-2 with TRBJ2-5, with D perhaps matching TRBD2 (5 bases). Trimming left V 1 base short and J 2 bases short, with 23 bases between. Germline V gene data show CDR1 as SGHTA and CDR2 as FQGNSA. The CDR3 loop spans 19 amino acids.

The rearrangement joins TRBV5-1 to TRBJ2-7, with D perhaps TRBD1 (6 bases). The CDR3 spans 15 residues. The V and J ends lost 0 bases and 3 bases respectively, with 13 bases between them. The germline V gene encodes CDR1 SGHRS and CDR2 YFSETQ. CDR3 in amino acids: CASSLALGTNYEQYF. Written as DNA, the CDR3 is TGCGCCAGCAGCTTGGCCTTGGGGACAAACTACGAGCAGTACTTC.

The rearrangement joins TRBV24-1 to TRBJ2-3; tentatively, D is TRBD2 (6 bases). There are 12 residues in the CDR3. Between the trimmed V and J ends, which lost 5 bases and 7 bases, there was a span of 9 bases. Germline loops: CDR1 KGHDR, CDR2 SFDVKD. The CDR3 sequence: CATSGLDNTQYF. CDR3 DNA: TGTGCCACCAGTGGACTAGACAATACGCAGTATTTT.

The chain is built from TRBV19 and TRBJ2-5; TRBD2 is a possible D gene (5 bases). V dropped 7 bases and J dropped 4 bases, with 13 bases sitting between them. Germline CDR1 is LNHDA and CDR2 is SQIVND (reference sequence). The CDR3 loop spans 13 amino acids. The CDR3 here is CASKMREGETQYF. CDR3 in DNA: TGTGCCAGTAAAATGAGGGAAGGAGAGACCCAGTACTTC.